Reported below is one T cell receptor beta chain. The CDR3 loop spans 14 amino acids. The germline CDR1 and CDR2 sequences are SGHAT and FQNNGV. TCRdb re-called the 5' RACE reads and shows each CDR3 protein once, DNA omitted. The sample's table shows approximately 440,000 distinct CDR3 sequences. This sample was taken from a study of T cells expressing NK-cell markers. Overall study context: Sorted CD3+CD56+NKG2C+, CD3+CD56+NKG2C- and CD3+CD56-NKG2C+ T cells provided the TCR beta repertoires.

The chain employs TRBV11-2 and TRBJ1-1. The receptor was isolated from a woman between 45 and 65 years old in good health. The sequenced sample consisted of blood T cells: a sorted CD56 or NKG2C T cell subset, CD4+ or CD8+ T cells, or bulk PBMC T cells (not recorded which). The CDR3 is CASSLVARNTEAFF.